These T cell receptor beta chains were read from a single sample in a study of CD8+ T cells in alopecia areata. Measured with immunoSEQ multiplex PCR; TCRdb has only the in-frame clones, and not every one. The table shows over 100,000 clones, with under 60% occurring only once. The specimen was CD8+ T cells sorted from blood, collected at week 24, from a patient treated with tofacitinib. These receptors were obtained from a human donor with alopecia areata. The CDR3 runs from the conserved cysteine through the conserved F or W. The D gene is left open where the match is weak. Size is stated for part of the rows, as once, few or many counts, or as a class when the clone is expanded.

CDR3,DNA,J,V,D,length,size
CASSQERRDRGRSPLHF,TGCGCCAGCAGCCAAGAGAGAAGGGACAGGGGACGCTCACCCCTCCACTTT,TRBJ1-6,TRBV4-1,TRBD1,17,.
CASRETAYSNQPQHF,TGCGCCAGCAGGGAGACAGCCTATAGCAATCAGCCCCAGCATTTT,TRBJ1-5,TRBV4-1,.,15,few
CASSLIDRGQETQYF,TGTGCCAGCAGCTTGATTGACAGGGGACAAGAGACCCAGTACTTC,TRBJ2-5,TRBV5-6,TRBD1,15,once
CASSQGPNQPQHF,TGTGCCAGCAGCCAGGGCCCTAATCAGCCCCAGCATTTT,TRBJ1-5,TRBV13,.,13,once
CASTPMEYNEQFF,TGTGCCAGCACCCCGATGGAATACAATGAGCAGTTCTTC,TRBJ2-1,TRBV5-6,.,13,.
CASSQERTNGELFF,TGCGCCAGCAGCCAAGAGCGGACTAACGGGGAGCTGTTTTTT,TRBJ2-2,TRBV4-1,.,14,.
CASALFGSSYEQYF,TGTGCCTCGGCCCTTTTCGGGAGCTCCTACGAGCAGTACTTC,TRBJ2-7,TRBV19,.,14,once
CAISGGEGYEQYF,TGTGCCATCAGTGGAGGGGAAGGCTACGAGCAGTACTTC,TRBJ2-7,TRBV10-3,.,13,few
CASSSDLDRASGYTF,TGTGCCAGCAGTTCAGACCTCGACAGGGCTTCTGGCTACACCTTC,TRBJ1-2,TRBV27,TRBD1,15,.
CASSHHYEQYF,TGCGCCAGCAGTCACCACTACGAGCAGTACTTC,TRBJ2-7,TRBV23-1,.,11,.
CASSQWISGGPYEQFF,TGCGCCAGCAGCCAATGGATTAGCGGGGGGCCCTATGAGCAGTTCTTC,TRBJ2-1,TRBV4-1,TRBD2,16,.
CASSLETWGKETQYF,TGCGCCAGCAGCTTGGAGACATGGGGGAAAGAGACCCAGTACTTC,TRBJ2-5,TRBV5-1,.,15,.
CASSYSMDSSYEQYF,TGTGCCAGCAGTTACTCGATGGACTCCTCCTACGAGCAGTACTTC,TRBJ2-7,TRBV6-5,.,15,.
CASSVTGGTDEQYF,TGTGCCAGCAGCGTCACAGGGGGCACCGACGAGCAGTACTTC,TRBJ2-7,TRBV9,TRBD1,14,.
CAWSVLLAGVSQETQYF,TGTGCCTGGAGTGTTCTACTAGCGGGTGTGTCCCAAGAGACCCAGTACTTC,TRBJ2-5,TRBV30,TRBD2,17,.
CASSLDPTGEVSDYGYTF,TGTGCCAGCAGCTTGGACCCGACGGGTGAGGTATCTGACTATGGCTACACCTTC,TRBJ1-2,TRBV5-6,.,18,.
CSVGTGEEGEQFF,TGCAGCGTAGGGACAGGGGAGGAAGGTGAGCAGTTCTTC,TRBJ2-1,TRBV29-1,TRBD1,13,large
CASGRLGDEQFF,TGTGCCAGCGGAAGACTGGGGGATGAGCAGTTCTTC,TRBJ2-1,TRBV6-5,.,12,few
CASSLGTFPYEQYF,TGTGCCAGCAGTCTCGGGACTTTCCCCTACGAGCAGTACTTC,TRBJ2-7,TRBV6-6,.,14,.
CASSLGTARGDIQYF,TGTGCCAGCAGCTTAGGGACGGCCAGGGGGGACATTCAGTACTTC,TRBJ2-4,TRBV7-9,.,15,.
CASSLGTDYNSPLHF,TGCGCCAGCAGCCTAGGGACAGATTATAATTCACCCCTCCACTTT,TRBJ1-6,TRBV5-1,TRBD1,15,.
CASSQGQAYEQYF,TGTGCCAGCAGTCAGGGACAGGCCTACGAGCAGTACTTC,TRBJ2-7,TRBV2,TRBD1,13,few
CASSLVSPLHF,TGTGCCAGCAGCTTAGTCTCACCCCTCCACTTT,TRBJ1-6,TRBV7-2,.,11,.
CASSYLSGEQYF,TGTGCCAGCAGTTACTTGTCGGGCGAGCAGTACTTC,TRBJ2-7,TRBV6-5,.,12,once
CASSQANQETQYF,TGTGCCAGCAGTCAAGCTAATCAAGAGACCCAGTACTTC,TRBJ2-5,TRBV6-5,.,13,.
CAWSVLGQGDSPLHF,TGTGCCTGGAGTGTACTGGGACAGGGTGATTCACCCCTCCACTTT,TRBJ1-6,TRBV30,TRBD1,15,.
CASSIVLSSYEQYF,TGTGCCAGCAGCATCGTGTTGAGCTCCTACGAGCAGTACTTC,TRBJ2-7,TRBV21-1,.,14,.
CASSPKDGYEQYF,TGTGCCAGCTCACCAAAAGACGGCTACGAGCAGTACTTC,TRBJ2-7,TRBV18,.,13,.
CASSEGSGYTF,TGTGCCAGCAGTGAGGGAAGTGGCTACACCTTC,TRBJ1-2,TRBV2,.,11,few
CASGRYNEQFF,TGTGCCAGCGGACGGTACAATGAGCAGTTCTTC,TRBJ2-1,TRBV27,.,11,.
CASSLQGAAYEQYF,TGTGCCAGCAGCCTACAGGGGGCTGCCTACGAGCAGTACTTC,TRBJ2-7,TRBV6-5,TRBD1,14,.
CSASPTSGELVAQYF,TGCAGCGCCTCCCCGACTAGCGGGGAATTAGTGGCCCAGTACTTC,TRBJ2-5,TRBV29-1,TRBD2,15,.
CASSQDRSYEQYF,TGTGCCAGCAGCCAAGACCGTTCCTACGAGCAGTACTTC,TRBJ2-7,TRBV4-2,.,13,.
CASSFTDNSPLHF,TGTGCCAGCAGCTTTACAGATAATTCACCCCTCCACTTT,TRBJ1-6,TRBV11-2,.,13,few
CASSPDQETQYF,TGTGCCAGCAGCCCCGACCAAGAGACCCAGTACTTC,TRBJ2-5,TRBV27,.,12,.
CASGKTGGLAEAFF,TGTGCCAGCGGGAAGACAGGGGGGCTCGCTGAAGCTTTCTTT,TRBJ1-1,TRBV27,TRBD1,14,.
CASSSGEGYEQYF,TGTGCCAGCAGCTCCGGAGAAGGGTACGAGCAGTACTTC,TRBJ2-7,TRBV7-9,.,13,.
CAWSVIGGGFTDTQYF,TGTGCCTGGAGTGTAATAGGGGGGGGATTCACAGATACGCAGTATTTT,TRBJ2-3,TRBV30,.,16,.
CASSSKGEQFF,TGTGCCAGCAGCTCCAAGGGGGAGCAGTTCTTC,TRBJ2-1,TRBV9,.,11,.
CASSLEQWGNQPQHF,TGTGCCAGCAGCTTAGAGCAGTGGGGCAATCAGCCCCAGCATTTT,TRBJ1-5,TRBV11-2,.,15,.
CASSEDGGAFTDTQYF,TGTGCCAGCAGTGAAGACGGTGGGGCTTTCACAGATACGCAGTATTTT,TRBJ2-3,TRBV2,.,16,.
CASSVESTGVYYGYTF,TGTGCCAGCAGCGTAGAGTCCACAGGGGTTTACTATGGCTACACCTTC,TRBJ1-2,TRBV9,TRBD1,16,.